This T cell receptor beta chain was observed in a study of blood T cell repertoires in COVID-19. As for the study in general: The United States, Italy and Spain provided the acute and convalescent COVID-19 samples. T cells, B-cell-depleted T cells, or PBMCs supplied cDNA or gDNA.

Two negative PCRs, clearance, or symptom resolution characterized the recovered Cohort 3 donors. This table comes from immunoSEQ multiplex PCR, and its TCRdb copy is limited to in-frame clones, with some not included. The data show 190,000 or so clones, more than 75% seen once. This clonotype was obtained from a woman aged 25 to 39 who had recovered from COVID-19. The sample taken for sequencing was PBMCs or T cells enriched from blood (not recorded which).

CDR3 sequence reads: CASSVGESDTQYF. The CDR3 DNA reads TGTGCCAGCAGCGTAGGGGAGTCAGATACGCAGTATTTT. V usage is TRBV9 and J usage is TRBJ2-3; D perhaps matches TRBD2 (5 bases). CDR1 is SGDLS and CDR2 is YYNGEE in the germline V gene. CDR3 length equals 13 residues. V dropped 0 bases and J dropped 4 bases, with 6 bases sitting between them.